Below, 2 T cell receptor beta chains from the same sample are listed, as sequenced in a study of T cell responses to AZD1222 COVID-19 vaccine. The method was immunoSEQ multiplex PCR; TCRdb's version includes in-frame clones alone and lacks a portion of them. The sample holds 150,000 or so clones, roughly 92% seen once. Specimen: peripheral blood, collected on day 0 of AZD1222 vaccination. All receptors come from an adult in good health.

The V and J genes are TRBV5-8 and TRBJ1-5; D uncertain. CDR3 length equals 14 residues. Trimming cost V 0 bases and J 6 bases, with 10 bases left between them. Per germline, CDR1 SGHTS and CDR2 YDEGEE. The CDR3, as DNA: TGTGCCAGCAGCTTGGCTGGGCTGGTTCAGCCCCAGCATTTT. Protein: CASSLAGLVQPQHF.

The V gene is TRBV2, the J gene TRBJ2-7, with 9 bases lining up with TRBD2. Germline CDR1 is SNHLY and CDR2 is FYNNEI. The CDR3 has 15 amino acids. V was pared by 7 bases and J by 2 bases, with 9 bases of the junction left unmatched. The CDR3 here is CASTRRLAGTYEQYF. The CDR3 DNA sequence: TGTGCCAGCACCCGGCGGCTAGCGGGAACCTACGAGCAGTACTTC.